The text below deals with one T cell receptor (beta chain). This CDR3 region has 16 residues. After removal of 1 base from V and 4 bases from J, the junction contained 7 bases not matched to a gene. CDR1 is MGHRA, CDR2 YSYEKL, per germline. This record belongs to a study of blood T cell repertoires in COVID-19. Study details: The origin of the acute and convalescent COVID-19 samples was the United States, Italy and Spain. PBMCs, B-cell-depleted T cells, or T cells were the source of the cDNA or gDNA that made up the material.

The data were produced by immunoSEQ multiplex PCR, yet TCRdb's version contains in-frame clones alone and is incomplete. The table has approximately 120,000 clones, around 85% seen once. The sample was peripheral blood. The receptor comes from a woman between 50 and 59 years old who had recovered from COVID-19. The chain recombines TRBV4-1 with TRBJ1-1; 9 nucleotides match TRBD1. The CDR3 protein is CASSQGPTGGSTEAFF. CDR3 coding DNA: TGCGCCAGCAGCCAAGGACCGACAGGGGGTAGCACTGAAGCTTTCTTT.